What follows are 28 T cell receptor beta chains derived from one specimen sequenced in a study of neurological immune-mediated disorders. Time point denoted: longitudinal time-point 2. TCRdb passed the 5' RACE reads through MiXCR, listing each CDR3 protein once. The repertoire includes some 87,000 distinct CDR3 sequences, about 5% of them detected once, and 7.9% sits in the top ten. The sequencing input was PBMCs. Receptors were obtained from a woman aged 55-69 years with multiple sclerosis.

This clonotype was recorded many times. The genes are TRBV12-3 or TRBV12-4 and TRBJ1-2; no definite D call. V was pared by 5 bases and J by 7 bases, with 11 bases between. The CDR3 contains 12 residues. The CDR3 loop reads CASSPNPPGYTF. DNA for the CDR3: TGTGCCAGCAGTCCCAACCCCCCTGGCTACACCTTC.

This clonotype came up many times. The rearrangement joins TRBV2 to TRBJ2-3, with D maybe TRBD1 (6 bases). This CDR3 spans 13 amino acids. CDR1 is SNHLY and CDR2 is FYNNEI in the germline V gene. Trimming removed 5 bases at V and 1 base at J, with 7 bases between. The CDR3 DNA reads TGTGCCAGCAGTTACAGGGGCACAGATACGCAGTATTTT. This encodes CASSYRGTDTQYF.

The chain has TRBV18 and TRBJ2-1; 8 bases are shared with TRBD2. The CDR3 is 15 amino acids. CDR1 and CDR2 from the germline V gene are KGHSH and LQKENI. Losses at the gene ends were 8 bases for V and 4 bases for J; bases not matched to a gene: 10. CDR3 nucleotides: TGTGCCAGCCACCTACGGGGGGGAAAATACAATGAGCAGTTCTTC. Translating it yields CASHLRGGKYNEQFF.

This clonotype was recorded at least ten times. The V call is TRBV2, the J call TRBJ2-2; TRBD1 might be the D (5 bases). The CDR3 covers 13 residues. Germline CDR1 SNHLY, CDR2 FYNNEI. The germline V and J ends were trimmed by 6 bases and 5 bases, with 10 bases remaining between them. CDR3 loop: CASSPRQTGELFF. In nucleotides, the CDR3 is TGTGCCAGCAGCCCCAGACAGACCGGGGAGCTGTTTTTT.

This clonotype appeared many times. The V and J genes are TRBV5-1 and TRBJ1-1; 7 nucleotides line up with TRBD1. Per germline, CDR1 SGHRS and CDR2 YFSETQ. V gave up 3 bases and J gave up 4 bases; unmatched junction bases: 3. This CDR3 is built from 13 residues. CDR3 protein: CASSWGDSTEAFF. Here the CDR3 DNA reads TGCGCCAGCAGCTGGGGGGACAGCACTGAAGCTTTCTTT.

This clonotype was detected many times. V usage is TRBV5-1 and J usage is TRBJ1-1, with TRBD1 matching over 7 bases. Trimming at V came to 0 bases and at J to 2 bases, leaving 7 bases not matched to a gene. The CDR3 totals 16 residues. Germline CDR1 SGHRS, CDR2 YFSETQ. The CDR3 DNA reads TGCGCCAGCAGCTTGGAGGGGGCAAGGACAAACACTGAAGCTTTCTTT. Translating it yields CASSLEGARTNTEAFF.

This clonotype was counted ten times or more. The chain has TRBV3-1 and TRBJ2-3, with D perhaps TRBD1 (5 bases). Between the trimmed V and J ends, which lost 4 bases and 7 bases, there was a span of 12 bases. This CDR3 has 13 residues. Germline V CDR1 and CDR2: LGHDT, YNNKEL (reference sequence). CDR3 in DNA: TGTGCCAGCAGCCCGGTGACAGCACATACGCAGTATTTT. Its translation: CASSPVTAHTQYF.

This clonotype was counted many times. This sequence joins TRBV3-1 and TRBJ2-6; D is undetermined. Germline CDR1 LGHDT, CDR2 YNNKEL (reference sequence). Trimming removed 2 bases from V and 0 bases from J, with 5 bases in between. This CDR3 has 15 residues. The CDR3 coding sequence is TGTGCCAGCAGCCAACCGGGCTCTGGGGCCAACGTCCTGACTTTC. Protein product: CASSQPGSGANVLTF. The complete variable domain, with remaining parts taken from reference TRBV3-1 and TRBJ2-6, reads DTAVSQTPKYLVTQMGNDKSIKCEQNLGHDTMYWYKQDSKKFLKIMFSYNNKELIINETVPNRFSPKSPDKAHLNLHINSLELGDSAVYFCASSQPGSGANVLTFGAGSRLTVL.

This clonotype was picked up many times. V is TRBV29-1 and J is TRBJ1-2; possibly TRBD1 for D (5 bases). This CDR3 is 13 amino acids long. Germline CDR1 reads SQVTM; CDR2 reads ANQGSEA. The V and J ends lost 7 bases and 4 bases respectively, with 16 bases between them. CDR3 sequence: CSAKMGLAYGYTF. The DNA of the CDR3 is TGCAGCGCCAAGATGGGGCTAGCCTATGGCTACACCTTC.

This clonotype was detected a few times. The chain recombines TRBV4-2 with TRBJ1-2; TRBD1 aligns across 9 bases. V lost 1 base and J lost 6; bases outside the gene matches: 3. The CDR3 is made up of 14 amino acids. Germline lookup yields CDR1 LGHNA and CDR2 YNFKEQ. CDR3 in DNA: TGTGCCAGCAGCCAAGGTGACAGGGGGAATGGCTACACCTTC. This sequence encodes CASSQGDRGNGYTF.

This clonotype came up many times. The rearrangement links TRBV12-3 or TRBV12-4 to TRBJ1-1; no reliable D call. CDR3 length: 13 amino acids. V gave up 3 bases and J gave up 1 base, with 6 bases separating them. The chain's CDR3 is CASSFRGNTEAFF. DNA for the CDR3: TGTGCCAGCAGTTTTCGGGGGAACACTGAAGCTTTCTTT.

This clonotype was counted ten times or more. The V and J genes are TRBV5-1 and TRBJ2-7; D unresolved. The germline gives CDR1 SGHRS, CDR2 YFSETQ. Trimming stripped 4 bases from V and 3 bases from J, with 23 bases between. CDR3 length equals 17 residues. CDR3 nucleotide sequence: TGCGCCAGCAGCCTGGAGCCTTGGTCACTAACAGTCTACGAGCAGTACTTC. It is translated as CASSLEPWSLTVYEQYF.

This clonotype was seen many times. V is TRBV5-1 and J is TRBJ2-1; 10 nucleotides agree with TRBD1. Germline V gives CDR1 SGHRS, CDR2 YFSETQ. The V and J ends lost 4 bases and 4 bases, in that order; junction bases with no gene match: 5. CDR3 size: 15 residues. CDR3 in DNA: TGCGCCAGCAGCCGGGACAGGGGAATGTACAATGAGCAGTTCTTC. It is translated as CASSRDRGMYNEQFF.

This clonotype was counted at least ten times. CDR3 nucleotides: TGTGCCAGCAAAACCCTCCAGGGGGCGAATCAGCCCCAGCATTTT. It specifies CASKTLQGANQPQHF. The chain employs TRBV6-1 and TRBJ1-5; 8 nucleotides align to TRBD1. Germline-derived CDR1 and CDR2 are MNHNS and SASEGT. This CDR3 spans 15 amino acids. V gave up 7 bases and J gave up 4 bases; unmatched junction bases: 9.

This clonotype was detected many times. The V gene is TRBV12-3 or TRBV12-4, the J gene TRBJ2-3; TRBD2 might be the D (5 bases). The CDR3 runs 13 residues. V was clipped by 10 bases and J by 6 bases, with 17 bases between them. CDR3 region: CATERLAVDTQYF. The DNA for the CDR3 is TGTGCCACCGAGCGGCTAGCAGTGGATACGCAGTATTTT.

By share, this clonotype ranks as medium-sized. V gene TRBV5-1 combines with J gene TRBJ1-2; no definite D call. The CDR3 spans 13 residues. The V end was cut by 5 bases, the J end by 4 bases, with 12 bases between. Germline CDR1 reads SGHRS; CDR2 reads YFSETQ. Here the CDR3 DNA reads TGCGCCAGCAGACCCCGAACAACCTATGGCTACACCTTC. Amino acid sequence: CASRPRTTYGYTF.

This clonotype was seen many times. J is TRBJ2-5 and V is TRBV5-6; D is unresolved. The length of the CDR3 is 15 residues. Between the trimmed V and J ends, which lost 0 bases and 3 bases, there was a span of 12 bases. CDR1 is SGHDT and CDR2 is YYEEEE in the germline V gene. The CDR3, as DNA: TGTGCCAGCAGCTTGGACCTGGGGTTTGAAGAGACCCAGTACTTC. Its protein product is CASSLDLGFEETQYF.

This clonotype appeared many times. The rearrangement joins TRBV12-3 or TRBV12-4 to TRBJ2-2; 7 bases agree with TRBD1. V lost 5 bases, J lost 1 base, and 4 bases stayed unmatched. The CDR3 runs 15 residues. CDR3 protein: CASSLRTGNTGELFF. CDR3 sequence (DNA): TGTGCCAGCAGTCTCCGGACAGGGAACACCGGGGAGCTGTTTTTT.

There are many counts of this clonotype. The V gene is TRBV21-1, the J gene TRBJ1-6. TRBV21-1 is termed a pseudogene. The CDR3 totals 21 residues. The CDR3 sequence is CASRELKCLVGVISYNSPLHF. The CDR3 region has the DNA TGTGCCAGCCGAGAGTTAAAGTGCCTTGTCGGGGTTATCTCCTATAATTCACCCCTCCACTTT.

This clonotype was found many times. CDR3 sequence: CSVGASYEQYF. CDR3 DNA: TGCAGCGTTGGGGCATCCTACGAGCAGTACTTC. The chain has TRBV29-1 and TRBJ2-7; D gene ambiguous. Germline assignment: CDR1 SQVTM and CDR2 ANQGSEA. This CDR3 has 11 amino acids. With 4 bases removed from V and 1 base from J, the gap between germline ends came to 5 bases.

About this clonotype: This may be a read error: a much more frequent sequence differs by one nucleotide. This sequence joins TRBV20-1 and TRBJ2-2; D remains unclear. V dropped 6 bases and J dropped 5 bases, with 13 bases sitting between them. Germline CDR1 is DFQATT and CDR2 is SNEGSKA (reference sequence). This CDR3 is 13 amino acids long. CDR3: CSAPDMRTGELFF. CDR3 DNA sequence: TGCAGTGCCCCTGACATGAGAACCGGGGAGCTGTTTTTT.

There are a few counts of this clonotype. The chain has TRBV18 and TRBJ2-5; TRBD2 agrees at 7 bases. The CDR3 is 14 amino acids. V dropped 2 bases and J dropped 5; count of bases not matched to a gene: 5. The V gene's germline CDR1 is KGHSH and CDR2 LQKENI. In DNA form, the CDR3 reads TGTGCCAGCTCACCAGGGAGGGCCCCCGAGACCCAGTACTTC. It translates to CASSPGRAPETQYF.

This clonotype came up many times. The rearrangement joins TRBV20-1 to TRBJ2-7; a weak D match, TRBD2 (6 bases). CDR1 is DFQATT, CDR2 SNEGSKA, per germline (reference sequence). The CDR3 runs to 14 residues. The V gene lost 1 base and the J gene lost 2 bases, with 12 bases spanning the gap. In DNA form, the CDR3 reads TGCAGTGCTAGAGGACCGGGACTCACCTACGAGCAGTACTTC. It is translated as CSARGPGLTYEQYF.

The chain has TRBV20-1 and TRBJ2-3; the D gene could be TRBD1 or TRBD2 (6 bases each). The CDR3 is 14 amino acids. Trimming removed 6 bases from V and 3 bases from J, with 16 bases in between. Looked up from germline, CDR1 is DFQATT and CDR2 is SNEGSKA (reference sequence). CDR3 sequence (DNA): TGCAGTGCCCAACAGGGAAGCGGGACAGATACGCAGTATTTT. Its translation: CSAQQGSGTDTQYF.

This clonotype showed up many times. The V and J genes are TRBV29-1 and TRBJ2-1, with 10 bases identical to TRBD2. Germline-derived CDR1 and CDR2 are SQVTM and ANQGSEA. The CDR3 loop spans 13 amino acids. V lost 5 bases and J lost 7; bases outside the gene matches: 5. The CDR3 DNA reads TGCAGCGTTAGCGGGGGGGGATGGAATGAGCAGTTCTTC. As protein: CSVSGGGWNEQFF.

There are many counts of this clonotype. The CDR3 DNA follows: TGTGCCAGCAGCTATGACAGGGTTATCCACGAGCAGTACTTC. Translating it yields CASSYDRVIHEQYF. This rearrangement joins TRBV7-8 to TRBJ2-7, with TRBD1 matching 7 bases. This CDR3 spans 14 amino acids. Losses at the gene ends were 4 bases for V and 5 bases for J; bases not matched to a gene: 8. CDR1 and CDR2 from the germline V gene are SGHVS and FQNEAQ.

This clonotype has ten or more counts. The J gene is TRBJ1-5, the V gene TRBV20-1; 8 bases align to TRBD1. CDR1 is DFQATT and CDR2 is SNEGSKA in the germline V gene (reference sequence). After removal of 7 bases from V and 4 bases from J, the junction contained 15 bases not matched to a gene. This CDR3 contains 16 residues. The CDR3 nucleotides are TGCAGTGTCGGAGCCACCAACAGGGGGAAAAATCAGCCCCAGCATTTT. This sequence encodes CSVGATNRGKNQPQHF.

This chain links TRBV7-9 with TRBJ2-5; TRBD1 agrees at 8 bases. The CDR3 contains 17 residues. The V gene end was trimmed by 1 base and the J gene end by 2 bases; junction bases not matched to a gene: 9. In germline, CDR1 is SEHNR, CDR2 FQNEAQ (reference sequence). This CDR3 reads CASSLVVGTGPQETQYF. For the CDR3, the DNA is TGTGCCAGCAGCTTAGTGGTTGGGACAGGCCCACAAGAGACCCAGTACTTC.